This T cell receptor beta chain is from a study of beta chain features in type 1 diabetes. Study overall: The patients were much like the healthy donors in age, gender and cell yields.

Germline V gene lookup returns CDR1 MDHEN and CDR2 SYDVKM. The CDR3 is 17 amino acids. Trimming took off 3 bases at V and 2 bases at J, with 17 bases between the two ends. All sorted populations exceeded 98% purity. Study findings and constraints: No resolution was reached here on whether HLA type influences TCRB rearrangement.

This clone was detected only a few times. Its target is unknown. TCRB transcripts that were expressed got sequenced, as all of the isolated RNA had been reverse transcribed. Assay: immunoSEQ multiplex PCR; the TCRdb copy retains only in-frame clones and omits some. This sample has 970,000 or so clones; 15% to 20% occur once, and the top ten carry 0.023%. The chain carries TRBV28 and TRBJ1-5; D unresolved. Source material: naive CD4+ T cells from blood. This receptor was taken from a young woman in good health. Here the CDR3 reads CASSFASVSHGNQPQHF. Here the CDR3 DNA reads TGTGCCAGCAGTTTTGCATCTGTTTCCCATGGCAATCAGCCCCAGCATTTT.